This paragraph reports one TCR beta chain. As yet, its antigen is unknown. This specimen comes from a study of shared clonotypes between healthy human individuals. Overall study context: There were three CD4 naive, three CD4 memory, two CD8 naive and one CD8 memory plates per donor.

Study-wide findings and caveats: Naive CD4 clonotypes were shared across a handful of donors at 4.5% to 6.5%. Only blood was sampled, and tissue TCR repertoires likely differ from blood ones.

TCRdb keeps only in-frame clones here, not all; method: immunoSEQ multiplex PCR. The table has 2.3 million or so clones, approximately 95% seen once; the top ten hold under 0.45%. The TCR sequence derives from a man younger than 30 in good health. Some clones in this sample may be carry-over from other donors' samples. The sample consisted of naive CD4+ T cells from PBMCs. Described subset: CD45RA+ positively selected.

The CDR3 loop is CASSLNLEGMGEQYF. The CDR3, as DNA: TGCGCCAGCAGCCTGAACCTGGAGGGAATGGGCGAGCAGTACTTC. The gene calls are TRBV4-3 and TRBJ2-7; a possible D gene is TRBD2 (6 bases). Germline V lookup: CDR1 LGHNA, CDR2 YSLEER. Trimming removed 4 bases from V and 6 bases from J, with 19 bases in between. The CDR3 runs 15 residues.